The 11 T cell receptor beta chains below all came from one sample that was sequenced in a study of blood T cell repertoires in COVID-19. Libraries were prepared by immunoSEQ multiplex PCR; TCRdb keeps only in-frame clonotypes and omits some of them. This repertoire shows some 250,000 clones, about four fifths found once; its top ten account for around 6%. Sequenced material: peripheral blood. These receptors all come from a man older than 75 with acute or convalescent COVID-19.

The chain carries TRBV2 and TRBJ1-2, with D possibly TRBD1 on 6 matching bases. The germline V gene has CDR1 SNHLY and CDR2 FYNNEI. This CDR3 contains 14 residues. V lost 5 bases to trimming and J lost 5 bases, with 15 bases between them. The CDR3 spells CASSSNDRRYGYTF. CDR3 DNA: TGTGCCAGCAGTTCGAACGACAGGAGATATGGCTACACCTTC.

The table lists this clone with a count of one. At one boundary the junction diverges from the germline segment, which might be a read error. The chain uses TRBV25-1 and TRBJ1-1, with D unresolved. The CDR3 totals 11 residues. Germline CDR1 reads MGHDK; CDR2 reads SYGVNS. For the CDR3, the DNA is TGTGCCAGCAGTGATCTACCTACCCTGGTCTTC. The encoded protein is CASSDLPTLVF.

The J gene is TRBJ2-7, the V gene TRBV7-2; D may be TRBD2 (6 bases). The CDR3 length is 15 residues. V was shortened by 1 base and J by 3 bases, with 13 bases between the two germline ends. Germline CDR1 is SGHTA and CDR2 is FQGNSA. This CDR3 is CASSLGGESIYEQYF. CDR3 bases: TGTGCCAGCAGCTTAGGCGGGGAATCAATCTACGAGCAGTACTTC.

This clone was recorded a few times. The chain combines TRBV1 with TRBJ2-2; the D call TRBD2 from the table was never checked on the DNA. TRBV1 is termed a pseudogene. The CDR3 has 17 residues. The DNA of the CDR3 is TGCACCAGCAGCCAAGTCGGGCGGGAGGGTGAAACCGGGGAGCTGTTTTTT. Its translation: CTSSQVGREGETGELFF.

The CDR3 coding sequence is TGTGCCAGCAGTGGGACTAGCGGGAGCTCCTACGAGCAGTACTTC. Translated, it gives CASSGTSGSSYEQYF. The chain uses TRBV6-6 and TRBJ2-7; the match to TRBD2 covers 14 bases. J gave up 0 bases and V 5 bases, and 0 bases lay outside the gene matches. The germline CDR1 and CDR2 sequences are MNHNY and SVGAGI (reference sequence). CDR3 length: 15 amino acids.

CDR3 nucleotides: TGTGCCACCAGCAGTCCGGGAACCTCCTACGAGCAGTACTTC. Translated, it gives CATSSPGTSYEQYF. The chain employs TRBV15 and TRBJ2-7; D might be TRBD2 (5 bases). The CDR3 has 14 residues. Germline V gene lookup returns CDR1 LNHNV and CDR2 YYDKDF (reference sequence). The V and J ends lost 3 bases and 0 bases respectively, with 9 bases between them.

This clone was recorded once. The J gene is TRBJ1-6, the V gene TRBV27; D is ambiguous. This CDR3 spans 12 amino acids. Trimming took 5 bases from V and 9 from J, leaving 8 bases between them. The germline CDR1 and CDR2 sequences are MNHEY and SMNVEV (reference sequence). The CDR3 DNA follows: TGTGCCAGCAGTGCAAAACTTTCACCCCTCCACTTT. Amino acid sequence: CASSAKLSPLHF.

This sequence joins TRBV24-1 and TRBJ1-4, with 8 nucleotides matching TRBD1. This CDR3 is built from 16 residues. The V and J ends lost 5 bases and 5 bases, in that order; junction bases with no gene match: 9. Per germline, CDR1 KGHDR and CDR2 SFDVKD. The CDR3 loop is CATSASRGRRNEKLFF. The CDR3 region has the DNA TGTGCCACCAGTGCCTCCAGGGGGCGCAGGAATGAAAAACTGTTTTTT.

The chain links TRBV28 to TRBJ1-5; no definite D call. The CDR3 runs to 14 residues. V was shortened by 3 bases and J by 6 bases, with 12 bases between the two germline ends. Germline V gives CDR1 MDHEN, CDR2 SYDVKM. The CDR3 here is CASSFRTSGQPQHF. The CDR3 DNA reads as TGTGCCAGCAGTTTCAGGACTAGCGGTCAGCCCCAGCATTTT. Based on the CDR3 plus reference TRBV28 and TRBJ1-5, the full variable domain is DVKVTQSSRYLVKRTGEKVFLECVQDMDHENMFWYRQDPGLGLRLIYFSYDVKMKEKGDIPEGYSVSREKKERFSLILESASTNQTSMYLCASSFRTSGQPQHFGDGTRLSIL.

The rearrangement joins TRBV21-1 to TRBJ2-2; the D segment call TRBD2 is taken from the table without a DNA check. TRBV21-1 is a known pseudogene. The CDR3 is 13 amino acids. In DNA, the CDR3 is TGTGCCAGGAGGTTCGCGAACACCGGGGAGCTGTTTTTT. Its protein is CARRFANTGELFF.

The gene calls are TRBV7-2 and TRBJ1-3, with D possibly being TRBD1 (5 bases). CDR3 length: 17 residues. Germline-derived CDR1 and CDR2 are SGHTA and FQGNSA. Trimming cost V 1 base and J 0 bases, with 13 bases left between them. The CDR3 coding sequence is TGTGCCAGCAGCTTAGAAAGCTCGACAGTCTCTGGAAACACCATATATTTT. Encoded protein: CASSLESSTVSGNTIYF.